This T cell receptor (beta chain) was recorded in a study of CD8+CD57+ T cells in acquired aplastic anemia. Trimming stripped 4 bases from V and 5 bases from J, with 15 bases between. This CDR3 region has 15 residues. Germline V gene lookup returns CDR1 SEHNR and CDR2 FQNEAQ (reference sequence). Only patients with CD8+CD57+ cell expansion on flow cytometry were chosen for sequencing. The template used for profiling TCR beta VDJ and CDR3 was genomic DNA. TCRdb analysed the reads with MiXCR anew, one entry per CDR3 protein. The table records about 200,000 distinct CDR3 sequences, more than 55% of them present only once.

Input material: sorted CD4+, CD8+, or CD8+CD57+ T cells (not recorded which) from PBMCs. The TCR originated in a human donor with aplastic anemia. The chain is built from TRBV7-9 and TRBJ1-3; no firm D call. DNA for the CDR3: TGTGCCAGCAGCTCGCGCCACTTCACTCGAAACACCATATATTTT. This encodes CASSSRHFTRNTIYF. Together with reference TRBV7-9 and TRBJ1-3, the CDR3 gives the full variable domain: DTGVSQNPRHKITKRGQNVTFRCDPISEHNRLYWYRQTLGQGPEFLTYFQNEAQLEKSRLLSDRFSAERPKGSFSTLEIQRTEQGDSAMYLCASSSRHFTRNTIYFGEGSWLTVV.